Following are 14 T cell receptor beta chains from one sample sequenced in a study of blood T cell repertoires in COVID-19. Sequenced by immunoSEQ multiplex PCR; TCRdb stores in-frame clones only, minus some. Seen here are roughly 200,000 clones, 75% to 90% observed once, and the top ten hold 6% to 6.5%. The sequenced sample was PBMCs or T cells enriched from blood (not recorded which). The source of these receptors is a man aged 35 to 55 who had recovered from COVID-19.

This sequence joins TRBV18 and TRBJ2-3, with D perhaps matching TRBD2 (5 bases). The CDR3 is made up of 16 amino acids. Germline V gene data show CDR1 as KGHSH and CDR2 as LQKENI. Between the trimmed V and J ends, which lost 0 bases and 2 bases, there was a span of 12 bases. CDR3 in amino acids: CASSPPGGSYTDTQYF. In DNA, the CDR3 is TGTGCCAGCTCACCACCAGGCGGGTCCTACACAGATACGCAGTATTTT.

This clone has just a few counts. This chain uses TRBV6-5 with TRBJ1-6; D is undetermined. V lost 4 bases and J lost 7, with 8 bases in between. CDR1 and CDR2 (germline): MNHEY, SVGAGI. This CDR3 comprises 13 residues. The CDR3 bases are TGTGCCAGCAGTTTCGAGATAAATTCACCCCTCCACTTT. Translating it yields CASSFEINSPLHF.

The rearrangement uses TRBV21-1 and TRBJ1-1; the table gives TRBD1 as D, unverified against the DNA. TRBV21-1 is reported as a pseudogene. This CDR3 comprises 15 residues. The CDR3 sequence: CASSTYGPHRTEAFF. The CDR3 DNA is TGTGCCAGCAGCACCTACGGACCTCACAGGACTGAAGCTTTCTTT.

The rearrangement joins TRBV5-4 to TRBJ1-2; D unresolved. Germline assignment: CDR1 SGHNT and CDR2 YYREEE (reference sequence). CDR3 length: 14 amino acids. V gave up 0 bases and J gave up 1 base, with 7 bases separating them. CDR3 nucleotide sequence: TGTGCCAGCAGCTTGGACAGCTTTAACTATGGCTACACCTTC. This codes for CASSLDSFNYGYTF.

The V call is TRBV5-1, the J call TRBJ2-7, with D perhaps TRBD2 (6 bases). Germline V gives CDR1 SGHRS, CDR2 YFSETQ. The CDR3 contains 15 residues. The V gene lost 4 bases and the J gene lost 0 bases, with 14 bases spanning the gap. CDR3 amino acids: CASSLEGLPSYEQYF. In DNA form, the CDR3 reads TGCGCCAGCAGCCTGGAGGGGCTACCCTCCTACGAGCAGTACTTC.

This chain links TRBV13 with TRBJ1-6; 8 nucleotides agree with TRBD1. Germline V gene lookup returns CDR1 PRHDT and CDR2 FYEKMQ (reference sequence). V shed 5 bases and J 10 bases; nucleotides not matched to a gene: 7. This CDR3 comprises 14 residues. The CDR3 region is CASSPGTGSSPLHF. The CDR3 DNA reads as TGTGCCAGCAGCCCCGGGACAGGTTCATCACCCCTCCACTTT.

V usage is TRBV11-2 and J usage is TRBJ2-3, with TRBD1 matching over 8 bases. The length of the CDR3 is 14 residues. Unmatched junction bases numbered 5, after V lost 5 bases and J lost 4 bases. Looked up from germline, CDR1 is SGHAT and CDR2 is FQNNGV. CDR3 sequence: CASSATGVSDTQYF. CDR3 DNA: TGTGCCAGCAGCGCGACAGGGGTTTCAGATACGCAGTATTTT.

This clone occurred once. The V gene is TRBV2, the J gene TRBJ2-5, with D maybe TRBD1 (6 bases). V was trimmed by 6 bases and J by 4 bases, leaving 12 bases between them. This CDR3 has 13 residues. Per germline, CDR1 SNHLY and CDR2 FYNNEI. The CDR3 reads CASSQGTRETQYF. CDR3 nucleotides: TGTGCCAGCAGCCAGGGGACAAGAGAGACCCAGTACTTC.

The J gene is TRBJ1-2, the V gene TRBV20-1, with a weak D call TRBD1 (5 bases). V was pared by 3 bases and J by 6 bases, with 8 bases between. Per germline, CDR1 DFQATT and CDR2 SNEGSKA (reference sequence). The CDR3 sequence is 11 residues long. Written as DNA, the CDR3 is TGCAGTGCTAGGGGGCCGGATGGCTACACCTTC. This codes for CSARGPDGYTF.

The chain couples TRBV6-1 to TRBJ2-7; D remains unclear. The CDR3 runs to 11 residues. Trimming pared 2 bases from V and 5 bases from J, leaving 4 bases between. Germline lookup yields CDR1 MNHNS and CDR2 SASEGT. The CDR3 nucleotides are TGTGCCAGCAGTGAAATAGACGAGCAGTACTTC. This codes for CASSEIDEQYF.

The rearrangement links TRBV4-2 to TRBJ1-1, with a tentative D call TRBD1 (5 bases). The CDR3 runs 14 residues. Germline CDR1 is LGHNA and CDR2 is YNFKEQ. Between the trimmed V and J ends, which lost 11 bases and 1 base, there was a span of 17 bases. The CDR3 nucleotides are TGTGCCGCCGCACCACCCGGGGGGAACACTGAAGCTTTCTTT. It encodes CAAAPPGGNTEAFF.

This chain uses TRBV29-1 with TRBJ2-3, with D tentatively TRBD2 (6 bases). Trimming shortened V by 6 bases and J by 2 bases, and 21 bases separated the two germline ends. The CDR3 consists of 16 residues. The V gene's germline CDR1 is SQVTM and CDR2 ANQGSEA. For the CDR3, the DNA is TGCAGCGTGGGGACTGATAGGGACGTATACACAGATACGCAGTATTTT. Amino acid sequence: CSVGTDRDVYTDTQYF.

The gene calls are TRBV19 and TRBJ2-3, with TRBD1 as a possible D gene (5 bases). Trimming took off 5 bases at V and 4 bases at J, with 13 bases between the two ends. Germline values: CDR1 LNHDA, CDR2 SQIVND (reference sequence). CDR3 size: 14 residues. CDR3 bases: TGTGCCAGTAGTGGGTGGGGCGGAGCAGATACGCAGTATTTT. Translating gives CASSGWGGADTQYF. The whole variable domain, filled in from reference TRBV19 and TRBJ2-3, reads DGGITQSPKYLFRKEGQNVTLSCEQNLNHDAMYWYRQDPGQGLRLIYYSQIVNDFQKGDIAEGYSVSREKKESFPLTVTSAQKNPTAFYLCASSGWGGADTQYFGPGTRLTVL.

The gene calls are TRBV11-2 and TRBJ2-1, with 7 bases lining up with TRBD1. J lost 4 bases, V lost 4 bases, and 7 bases had no gene match. Germline assignment: CDR1 SGHAT and CDR2 FQNNGV. This CDR3 contains 15 residues. As DNA, the CDR3 is TGTGCCAGCAGCTCCCTTAGGGGGCCTTACAATGAGCAGTTCTTC. Amino acid sequence: CASSSLRGPYNEQFF.